This T cell receptor (beta chain) was captured by sequencing in a study of blood T cell repertoires in COVID-19. The CDR3 is 15 amino acids. Produced via immunoSEQ multiplex PCR; TCRdb's table is partial and in-frame only. Found here are some 200,000 clones, about four fifths of them singletons; the top ten hold about 10%. This clone occurred a few times. The sequence came from a woman aged 80 or older with acute or convalescent COVID-19. The V call is TRBV21-1, the J call TRBJ2-1; TRBD1, as called in the table, went unchecked against the DNA. TRBV21-1 is described as a pseudogene. Material: peripheral blood. The CDR3 sequence: CASSKARDRGHEQFF. The CDR3 DNA reads as TGTGCCAGCAGCAAAGCCCGGGACAGGGGCCATGAGCAGTTCTTC.